The present TCR beta chain was sequenced within a study of T cells in tuberculosis. Study at large: Sequenced TCRs come from CD1B-GMM tetramer-binding T cells. A South African cohort included IGRA-negative adolescents, latently infected IGRA-positive adolescents and adults with active tuberculosis. Points from the study as a whole: Smaller alpha distances in active tuberculosis partly reflected shorter CDR3-alpha lengths.

On average around 100,000 T cells per donor were immunosequenced. With respect to this clone: Its antigen remains unidentified.

Assay: immunoSEQ multiplex PCR; the TCRdb copy retains only in-frame clones and omits some. The sample yields about 43,000 clones, roughly 94% seen once. The CDR3 length is 15 residues. The V segment lost 5 bases and the J segment 0 bases; nucleotides outside the gene matches: 2. Germline V lookup: CDR1 SGHTA, CDR2 FQGNSA. This TCR was recovered from a donor aged 10-29 years with latent tuberculosis or without tuberculosis infection. Some clones in this sample may be carry-over from other donors' samples. The sequenced sample consisted of PBMCs. V and J are TRBV7-2 and TRBJ2-1; 9 nucleotides line up with TRBD2. The CDR3 is CASSRAGGSYNEQFF. The DNA for the CDR3 is TGTGCCAGCAGCCGAGCGGGAGGCTCCTACAATGAGCAGTTCTTC. Together with reference TRBV7-2 and TRBJ2-1, the CDR3 gives the full variable domain: GAGVSQSPSNKVTEKGKDVELRCDPISGHTALYWYRQSLGQGLEFLIYFQGNSAPDKSGLPSDRFSAERTGGSVSTLTIQRTQQEDSAVYLCASSRAGGSYNEQFFGPGTRLTVL.